The 31 T cell receptor beta chains presented below share a single source sample, sequenced in a study of T cell responses to AZD1222 COVID-19 vaccine. Sequenced by immunoSEQ multiplex PCR; TCRdb stores in-frame clones only, minus some. The repertoire holds 180,000 or so clones, with approximately 88% as singletons. The source was peripheral blood, collected on day 0 of AZD1222 vaccination. Receptors were obtained from an adult in good health.

This clone was picked up one time. V gene TRBV7-2 combines with J gene TRBJ2-1; TRBD2 is a possible D gene (6 bases). Germline CDR1 SGHTA, CDR2 FQGNSA. V was pared by 6 bases and J by 9 bases, with 15 bases between. This CDR3 has 13 residues. The CDR3 DNA reads as TGTGCCAGCAGGGTTGGTGGGGAGGCTGAGCAGTTCTTC. It encodes CASRVGGEAEQFF.

The chain links TRBV7-2 to TRBJ1-1; the D is unclear. The CDR3 has 13 residues. The V end was cut by 0 bases, the J end by 3 bases, with 5 bases between. CDR1 and CDR2 from the germline V gene are SGHTA and FQGNSA. CDR3 in DNA: TGTGCCAGCAGCTTAGCTGGGTACACTGAAGCTTTCTTT. This gives the protein CASSLAGYTEAFF.

The chain couples TRBV11-2 to TRBJ1-1; D possibly corresponds to TRBD1 (5 bases). The CDR3 runs to 13 residues. The germline CDR1 and CDR2 sequences are SGHAT and FQNNGV. V gave up 3 bases and J gave up 10 bases, with 15 bases separating them. The CDR3 here is CASSLGLVSRAFF. The CDR3, as DNA: TGTGCCAGCAGCTTGGGACTCGTCTCCAGAGCTTTCTTT. The whole variable domain, filled in from reference TRBV11-2 and TRBJ1-1, reads EAGVAQSPRYKIIEKRQSVAFWCNPISGHATLYWYQQILGQGPKLLIQFQNNGVVDDSQLPKDRFSAERLKGVDSTLKIQPAKLEDSAVYLCASSLGLVSRAFFGQGTRLTVV.

In its sample, this clone was seen once. The V gene is TRBV27, the J gene TRBJ2-2; D assignment may be TRBD1 or TRBD2 (6 bases each). CDR3 length equals 15 residues. V shed 6 bases and J shed 5 bases, with 16 bases lying between them. Germline CDR1 reads MNHEY; CDR2 reads SMNVEV (reference sequence). The CDR3 loop reads CASRPLGGGTGELFF. The CDR3 DNA follows: TGTGCCAGCAGGCCCCTCGGGGGCGGTACCGGGGAGCTGTTTTTT.

The V call is TRBV11-2, the J call TRBJ2-5; TRBD2 matches 11 bases. CDR1 and CDR2 from the germline V gene are SGHAT and FQNNGV. V was pared by 4 bases and J by 0 bases, with 1 base of the junction left unmatched. The CDR3 is 15 residues long. CDR3 in amino acids: CASSSLAGDQETQYF. DNA of the CDR3: TGTGCCAGCAGCTCACTAGCGGGAGACCAAGAGACCCAGTACTTC.

This sequence joins TRBV27 and TRBJ1-6; D unresolved. V lost 6 bases and J 4 bases, leaving 10 bases between the germline ends. CDR3 length: 14 residues. Per the germline V gene, CDR1 is MNHEY and CDR2 is SMNVEV (reference sequence). In DNA form, the CDR3 reads TGTGCCAGCAGGTCGACGGGGTATAATTCACCCCTCCACTTT. Protein product: CASRSTGYNSPLHF.

This clone was seen at least ten times. V gene TRBV6-2 or TRBV6-3 combines with J gene TRBJ1-6; 8 bases map to TRBD1. J was trimmed by 8 bases and V by 0 bases; bases with no gene match: 6. The CDR3 runs 16 residues. Per germline, CDR1 MNHEY and CDR2 SVGEGT. The DNA of the CDR3 is TGTGCCAGCAGTTACTCTCTGGACAGGGCCTATTCACCCCTCCACTTT. It encodes CASSYSLDRAYSPLHF.

This rearrangement joins TRBV11-1 to TRBJ2-7, with 15 bases lining up with TRBD2. The CDR3 loop spans 19 amino acids. CDR1 SGHAT and CDR2 FQDESV come from the germline V gene (reference sequence). Trimming removed 0 bases from V and 4 bases from J; junction bases left unmatched: 10. CDR3 sequence: CASSLAQGLAGGPRYEQYF. DNA of the CDR3: TGTGCCAGCAGCTTAGCCCAAGGACTAGCGGGAGGGCCGCGGTACGAGCAGTACTTC.

Written as DNA, the CDR3 is TGTGCCAGCTCATACGAACGGGATACGCAGTATTTT. Protein: CASSYERDTQYF. The rearrangement joins TRBV18 to TRBJ2-3; D is undetermined. There are 12 residues in the CDR3. CDR1 is KGHSH, CDR2 LQKENI, per germline. V was cut by 5 bases and J by 6 bases, with 9 bases left in between.

This chain connects TRBV5-8 to TRBJ2-1, with unresolved D. Germline values: CDR1 SGHTS, CDR2 YDEGEE. The CDR3 contains 15 residues. V lost 0 bases, J lost 0 bases, and 7 bases lay in between. CDR3 residues: CASSLDWSSYNEQFF. CDR3 DNA sequence: TGTGCCAGCAGCTTGGACTGGAGCTCCTACAATGAGCAGTTCTTC.

V is TRBV11-3 and J is TRBJ2-7; 10 bases align to TRBD1. The CDR3 has 15 residues. Per germline, CDR1 SGHNT and CDR2 YENEEA. The trim removed 5 bases at V and 3 bases at J, leaving 7 bases unmatched. The CDR3 loop is CASSARDRGDYEQYF. DNA for the CDR3: TGTGCCAGCAGCGCCAGGGACAGGGGAGACTACGAGCAGTACTTC.

Note on this clone: The junction shows a germline mismatch at one end, possibly a read error. V and J are TRBV27 and TRBJ1-5, with D hard to call. This CDR3 is built from 16 residues. Germline CDR1 and CDR2: MNHEY and SMNVEV (reference sequence). The CDR3 protein is CASSLSPVGSNQPQHF. Here the CDR3 DNA reads TGTGCCAGCAGTCTATCCCCCGTGGGGAGCAATCAGCCCCAGCATTTT.

This sequence joins TRBV5-1 and TRBJ1-4; TRBD1 agrees at 7 bases. CDR3 length: 14 residues. In germline, CDR1 is SGHRS, CDR2 YFSETQ. J gave up 5 bases and V 2 bases, and 3 bases lay outside the gene matches. The CDR3 region is CASSFRGSNEKLFF. The DNA of the CDR3 is TGCGCCAGCAGCTTCAGGGGGTCCAATGAAAAACTGTTTTTT.

The genes are TRBV9 and TRBJ2-2; D gene unclear. CDR1 is SGDLS and CDR2 is YYNGEE in the germline V gene. V dropped 0 bases and J dropped 6 bases, with 15 bases sitting between them. The CDR3 is 16 amino acids. In nucleotides, the CDR3 is TGTGCCAGCAGCGTAGAGTCTACAGCCTTCCCCGGGGAGCTGTTTTTT. Its translation: CASSVESTAFPGELFF.

This chain uses TRBV2 with TRBJ1-6; the D is unclear. Trimming removed 4 bases at V and 0 bases at J, with 10 bases between. CDR1 and CDR2 from the germline V gene are SNHLY and FYNNEI. This CDR3 spans 16 amino acids. The CDR3 nucleotides read TGTGCCAGCAGTGCGGAGGCGAGCTCCTATAATTCACCCCTCCACTTT. The encoded protein is CASSAEASSYNSPLHF.

This chain links TRBV5-1 with TRBJ2-2; TRBD2 might be the D (6 bases). The germline gives CDR1 SGHRS, CDR2 YFSETQ. V dropped 4 bases and J dropped 0 bases, with 16 bases sitting between them. The CDR3 is 17 residues long. CDR3: CASSPILSSANTGELFF. The CDR3 DNA follows: TGCGCCAGCAGCCCGATCCTGTCTAGCGCGAACACCGGGGAGCTGTTTTTT. The full variable domain, its missing parts supplied by reference TRBV5-1 and TRBJ2-2, is KAGVTQTPRYLIKTRGQQVTLSCSPISGHRSVSWYQQTPGQGLQFLFEYFSETQRNKGNFPGRFSGRQFSNSRSEMNVSTLELGDSALYLCASSPILSSANTGELFFGEGSRLTVL.

The CDR3 loop is CATGHEGYTEAFF. The CDR3 DNA is TGTGCCACCGGACACGAGGGGTATACTGAAGCTTTCTTT. The chain carries TRBV2 and TRBJ1-1, with D maybe TRBD1 (5 bases). Germline CDR1 SNHLY, CDR2 FYNNEI. There are 13 residues in the CDR3. V lost 10 bases and J 5 bases, leaving 17 bases between the germline ends.

J is TRBJ2-7 and V is TRBV6-2 or TRBV6-3; no reliable D call. Trimming took off 5 bases at V and 4 bases at J, with 12 bases between the two ends. The germline gives CDR1 MNHEY, CDR2 SVGEGT. The CDR3 has 13 amino acids. The CDR3 sequence: CASSRPAGYEQYF. The CDR3 nucleotides read TGTGCCAGCAGTAGGCCCGCCGGGTACGAGCAGTACTTC.

This rearrangement joins TRBV25-1 to TRBJ1-4, with TRBD1 identical over 7 bases. J gave up 3 bases and V 11 bases, and 6 bases lay outside the gene matches. Germline-derived CDR1 and CDR2 are MGHDK and SYGVNS. The CDR3 is made up of 13 amino acids. The CDR3 DNA is TGTGCCGCACAGGGACAGTCTAATGAAAAACTGTTTTTT. Its protein product is CAAQGQSNEKLFF.

This clone was recorded a few times. The rearrangement joins TRBV6-6 to TRBJ2-7; 14 bases line up with TRBD2. CDR3 length equals 14 residues. Germline lookup yields CDR1 MNHNY and CDR2 SVGAGI (reference sequence). V shed 7 bases and J 9 bases; nucleotides not matched to a gene: 8. CDR3: CASIGTSGSRVQYF. The CDR3 region has the DNA TGTGCCAGCATCGGGACTAGCGGGAGTAGGGTGCAGTACTTC.

This sequence joins TRBV20-1 and TRBJ2-7; unclear D gene. Germline V lookup: CDR1 DFQATT, CDR2 SNEGSKA (reference sequence). The CDR3 is 11 amino acids. Trimming took off 6 bases at V and 4 bases at J, with 10 bases between the two ends. The CDR3 nucleotides are TGCAGTGCCCCGGTTGCGTACGAGCAGTACTTC. It is translated as CSAPVAYEQYF.

This chain links TRBV19 with TRBJ1-6; D perhaps matches TRBD1 (5 bases). The CDR3 sequence is 15 residues long. Germline CDR1 LNHDA, CDR2 SQIVND (reference sequence). V was trimmed by 6 bases and J by 1 base, leaving 10 bases between them. The CDR3 loop is CASSRVVSYNSPLHF. Here the CDR3 DNA reads TGTGCCAGTAGCAGGGTTGTATCCTATAATTCACCCCTCCACTTT.

A few counts support this clone. V gene TRBV4-3 combines with J gene TRBJ2-1; D possibly corresponds to TRBD2 (5 bases). The CDR3 has 18 residues. The germline V gene encodes CDR1 LGHNA and CDR2 YSLEER. V dropped 1 base and J dropped 4 bases, with 20 bases sitting between them. The CDR3 nucleotides are TGCGCCAGCAGCCAAGGGTGGAACCCGGGATCCCGATACAATGAGCAGTTCTTC. It yields the protein CASSQGWNPGSRYNEQFF.

This sequence joins TRBV9 and TRBJ1-6, with TRBD1 matching 8 bases. Germline-derived CDR1 and CDR2 are SGDLS and YYNGEE. The CDR3 runs 16 residues. V was pared by 5 bases and J by 9 bases, with 13 bases of the junction left unmatched. CDR3 sequence (DNA): TGTGCCAGCAGTGCCCGTACCGGGACAGGAGGTTCACCCCTCCACTTT. Translated, it gives CASSARTGTGGSPLHF.

This chain links TRBV6-5 with TRBJ2-5, with D possibly being TRBD1 or TRBD2 (5 bases each). Germline assignment: CDR1 MNHEY and CDR2 SVGAGI. The CDR3 spans 14 residues. V was cut by 6 bases and J by 5 bases, with 16 bases left in between. CDR3 coding DNA: TGTGCCAGCAGACTGGGACGGCGCGGGGAGACCCAGTACTTC. This translates into CASRLGRRGETQYF.

Written as DNA, the CDR3 is TGTGCCAGCAGCTTAGTGAGGCCAAACTCTGGAAACACCATATATTTT. It encodes CASSLVRPNSGNTIYF. This chain connects TRBV11-2 to TRBJ1-3; unclear D gene. Germline CDR1 and CDR2: SGHAT and FQNNGV. Trimming stripped 1 base from V and 0 bases from J, with 10 bases between. The CDR3 runs to 16 residues.

The rearrangement joins TRBV6-5 to TRBJ2-7; maybe TRBD1 (7 bases). This CDR3 has 13 residues. Per germline, CDR1 MNHEY and CDR2 SVGAGI. Trimming stripped 8 bases from V and 0 bases from J, with 11 bases between. In nucleotides, the CDR3 is TGTGCCAGCGGGCAGGGGGGCTCCTACGAGCAGTACTTC. It encodes CASGQGGSYEQYF.

This rearrangement joins TRBV9 to TRBJ1-1; D possibly corresponds to TRBD1 (5 bases). This CDR3 region has 13 residues. V lost 0 bases to trimming and J lost 6 bases, with 9 bases between them. Germline assignment: CDR1 SGDLS and CDR2 YYNGEE. CDR3 region: CASSVAAGSEAFF. The CDR3 coding sequence is TGTGCCAGCAGCGTAGCAGCAGGGTCTGAAGCTTTCTTT.

A single count supports this clone. This chain links TRBV27 with TRBJ1-1; maybe TRBD1 (5 bases). V lost 4 bases, J lost 5 bases, and 11 bases lay in between. This CDR3 is built from 13 residues. The germline CDR1 and CDR2 sequences are MNHEY and SMNVEV (reference sequence). CDR3 amino acids: CASSSEGLTEAFF. DNA for the CDR3: TGTGCCAGCAGTTCGGAGGGGCTAACTGAAGCTTTCTTT.

In its sample, this clone was seen once. The CDR3 loop is CASRLTGSSYEQYV. CDR3 in DNA: TGTGCCAGCAGATTGACAGGGAGCTCCTACGAGCAGTACGTC. The chain couples TRBV28 to TRBJ2-7; TRBD1 aligns across 7 bases. Germline V gives CDR1 MDHEN, CDR2 SYDVKM. The ends lost 6 bases at V and 0 bases at J; junction bases unmatched: 5. The CDR3 totals 14 residues.

The chain joins TRBV5-1 to TRBJ2-7; no definite D call. CDR3 size: 12 residues. Germline CDR1 SGHRS, CDR2 YFSETQ. V was clipped by 3 bases and J by 2 bases, with 6 bases between them. CDR3 nucleotide sequence: TGCGCCAGCAGCTCTGGGACCTACGAGCAGTACTTC. This translates into CASSSGTYEQYF.